This TCR beta chain originates from a study of blood T cell repertoires in COVID-19. Whole-study context: Samples representing acute and convalescent COVID-19 were sourced from the United States, Italy and Spain. PBMCs, B-cell-depleted T cells, or T cells were the source of the cDNA or gDNA that made up the material.

Deletions cut 3 bases from V and 2 bases from J, with 8 bases between. The germline V gene has CDR1 MDHEN and CDR2 SYDVKM. The CDR3 has 13 amino acids. As handled by the study authors: Using reference gene primer amplification, nucleated cell counts were estimated. Sequencing was performed with immunoSEQ multiplex PCR; in TCRdb, only in-frame clones are kept and a portion is missing. That table furnishes V, J and clone size, whereas the DNA furnished D and trimming. The sample has approximately 330,000 clones, approximately 90% seen once. This sequence joins TRBV28 and TRBJ2-7; unclear D gene. This receptor was obtained from a woman aged 45-65 years with active or convalescent COVID-19. Sequenced: peripheral blood. The chain's CDR3 is CASSFGGTYEQYF. CDR3 coding DNA: TGTGCCAGCAGTTTCGGCGGAACCTACGAGCAGTACTTC.